A selection of T cell receptor beta chains follows, all from one sample in a study of blood T cell repertoires in COVID-19. Method: immunoSEQ multiplex PCR; TCRdb's copy keeps in-frame clones and lacks some. The sample includes approximately 46,000 clones, around 82% of them seen just once. The sample was peripheral blood. The receptors were gathered from a woman aged 55 to 70 with acute or convalescent COVID-19. Each CDR3 is given with its conserved first and last residue. Fields, in order: J gene, V gene, D gene, clone size, CDR3 DNA, CDR3 protein. A D gene is named only where the DNA matches it firmly. Clone size is shown for a subset of rows, as once, few, many or a class of expanded clone.

J: TRBJ2-1; V: TRBV2; D: TRBD2; size: NA; DNA: TGTGCCAGCAGTGTTCGTGGGAGCGGGAACGGTGAGCAGTTCTTC; CDR3: CASSVRGSGNGEQFF
J: TRBJ2-3; V: TRBV6-5; D: TRBD2; size: NA; DNA: TGTGCCAGCACCTTACTAGCGGGGGGGGCAGATACGCAGTATTTT; CDR3: CASTLLAGGADTQYF
J: TRBJ2-7; V: TRBV18; D: NA; size: NA; DNA: TGTGCCAGCTCACATAAAAGCGGAATAGGTATCTTCTTC; CDR3: CASSHKSGIGIFF
J: TRBJ2-3; V: TRBV30; D: NA; size: NA; DNA: TGTGCCTTAAGTTACAGGGTGGGAGATACGCAGTATTTT; CDR3: CALSYRVGDTQYF
J: TRBJ2-5; V: TRBV3-1/TRBV3-2; D: TRBD2; size: NA; DNA: TGTGCCAGCGGGTTCGCGGGAGAAGAGACCCAGTACTTC; CDR3: CASGFAGEETQYF
J: TRBJ1-1; V: TRBV28; D: NA; size: NA; DNA: TGTGCCAGCAGTTTTTCAGGGGCCCGAGGGAACACTGAAGCTTTCTTT; CDR3: CASSFSGARGNTEAFF
J: TRBJ1-4; V: TRBV16; D: NA; size: NA; DNA: TGTGCCAGCAGCCAATCGCGGGGGATTAATGAAAAACTGTTTTTT; CDR3: CASSQSRGINEKLFF
J: TRBJ2-3; V: TRBV7-6; D: NA; size: NA; DNA: TGTGCCAGCAGCTTTAGCATGGATACGCAGTATTTT; CDR3: CASSFSMDTQYF
J: TRBJ1-1; V: TRBV6-5; D: NA; size: NA; DNA: TGTGCCAGCCATAAATTCAGGGATCTGGGCACTGAAGCTTTCTTT; CDR3: CASHKFRDLGTEAFF
J: TRBJ2-1; V: TRBV2; D: TRBD2; size: NA; DNA: TGTGCCAGCAGTCCCGGGACTAGCGGATACAATGAGCAGTTCTTC; CDR3: CASSPGTSGYNEQFF
J: TRBJ2-7; V: TRBV27; D: NA; size: once; DNA: TGTGCCAGCAGTTTATCCGGTGGGGGGTTCTACGAGCAGTACTTC; CDR3: CASSLSGGGFYEQYF
J: TRBJ2-7; V: TRBV2; D: TRBD2; size: NA; DNA: TGTGCCAGCAGGGATAGCGGGAGCAACGAGCAGTACTTC; CDR3: CASRDSGSNEQYF
J: TRBJ1-3; V: TRBV30; D: TRBD1; size: NA; DNA: TGTGCCTGGAGTGGAACAGGGGGCGGCCGAAACACCATATATTTT; CDR3: CAWSGTGGGRNTIYF
J: TRBJ2-5; V: TRBV5-1; D: TRBD2; size: NA; DNA: TGCGCCAGCAGTCTCGGGACTAGAACTGAGACCCAGTACTTC; CDR3: CASSLGTRTETQYF
J: TRBJ2-3; V: TRBV5-8; D: NA; size: NA; DNA: TGTGCCAGCAGCCGCGGCAGGGCTAGCACAGATACGCAGTATTTT; CDR3: CASSRGRASTDTQYF
J: TRBJ1-3; V: TRBV2; D: TRBD1; size: NA; DNA: TGTGCCAGCAGAATTACAGGGGGCTTGAACACCATATATTTT; CDR3: CASRITGGLNTIYF
J: TRBJ2-7; V: TRBV14; D: NA; size: NA; DNA: TGTGCCAGCAGCCACGGACGGGGGATTTACGAGCAGTACTTC; CDR3: CASSHGRGIYEQYF
J: TRBJ1-2; V: TRBV19; D: TRBD1; size: few; DNA: TGTGCCAGTAGTATGGCTAGGGGGCCGACCCGCTATGGCTACACCTTC; CDR3: CASSMARGPTRYGYTF
J: TRBJ2-5; V: TRBV3-1/TRBV3-2; D: TRBD2; size: NA; DNA: TGTGCCAGCCACCGGGGACTAGCGGGGGGGCCAGTAGACTTC; CDR3: CASHRGLAGGPVDF
J: TRBJ1-1; V: TRBV25-1; D: NA; size: NA; DNA: TGTGCCAGCAGTAGAGAGACAGTGCGGACTGAAGCTTTCTTT; CDR3: CASSRETVRTEAFF
J: TRBJ2-5; V: TRBV3-1/TRBV3-2; D: TRBD2; size: NA; DNA: TGTGCCAGCAGCCCTAGCGGGGGGCCACAAGAGACCCAGTACTTC; CDR3: CASSPSGGPQETQYF
J: TRBJ2-3; V: TRBV6-5; D: TRBD2; size: NA; DNA: TGTGCCAGCAGTCAAACTAGCGGGAGAGCAGATACGCAGTATTTT; CDR3: CASSQTSGRADTQYF
J: TRBJ2-3; V: TRBV10-1; D: TRBD2; size: NA; DNA: TGCGCCAGCAGTGAGTCGACTAGCGGGACAGATACGCAGTATTTT; CDR3: CASSESTSGTDTQYF
J: TRBJ1-4; V: TRBV5-1; D: NA; size: NA; DNA: TGCGCCAGCAGCCGGGGGGCGGATGAAAAACTGTTTTTT; CDR3: CASSRGADEKLFF
J: TRBJ1-2; V: TRBV20-1; D: TRBD1; size: NA; DNA: TGCAGTGCTAGTGGGACAGGGGTGGACTATGGCTACACCTTC; CDR3: CSASGTGVDYGYTF
J: TRBJ2-7; V: TRBV5-3; D: TRBD2; size: NA; DNA: TGTGCCCCAAGGTCGGGACTAGCGGGGGGGCCACCCCCCCACGAGCAGTACTTC; CDR3: CAPRSGLAGGPPPHEQYF
J: TRBJ2-7; V: TRBV4-1; D: NA; size: NA; DNA: TGCGCCAGCAGCCAAGGAGGTGGGAGGCCAGGCGAGCAGTACTTC; CDR3: CASSQGGGRPGEQYF
J: TRBJ2-1; V: TRBV6-6; D: TRBD2; size: NA; DNA: TGTGCCAGCAGTTACTTAGGCGGGGGGAGGAGTGCTGAGCAGTTCTTC; CDR3: CASSYLGGGRSAEQFF
J: TRBJ1-2; V: TRBV5-1; D: NA; size: NA; DNA: TGCGCCAGCAGCTTGGCGTCCCAGGGCGACGGCTACACCTTC; CDR3: CASSLASQGDGYTF
J: TRBJ1-5; V: TRBV27; D: TRBD1; size: once; DNA: TGTGCCAGCAGTTTAGCGCACAGGGGTCAGCCCCAGCATTTT; CDR3: CASSLAHRGQPQHF
J: TRBJ2-1; V: TRBV3-1/TRBV3-2; D: TRBD2; size: NA; DNA: TGTGCCAGCAGGGGGGCTAGCGGGAGGACTTACAATGAGCAGTTCTTC; CDR3: CASRGASGRTYNEQFF
J: TRBJ1-2; V: TRBV6-5; D: NA; size: NA; DNA: TGTGCCAGCGTCCCTACAGGGACGGGTGGCTACACCTTC; CDR3: CASVPTGTGGYTF
J: TRBJ2-3; V: TRBV30; D: NA; size: few; DNA: TGTGCCTGGAGTGTATCGGGGAGCAGCACAGATACGCAGTATTTT; CDR3: CAWSVSGSSTDTQYF
J: TRBJ2-1; V: TRBV21-1; D: NA; size: NA; DNA: TGTGCCAGCAGCAAAACCTCTTGTAGCGGGATCTACAATGAGCAGTTCTTC; CDR3: CASSKTSCSGIYNEQFF
J: TRBJ1-1; V: TRBV29-1; D: NA; size: NA; DNA: TGCAGCGTTGTTCCCGGGAACACTGAAGCTTTCTTT; CDR3: CSVVPGNTEAFF
J: TRBJ2-1; V: TRBV7-8; D: TRBD2; size: NA; DNA: TGTGCCAGCAGCCCCCGGACTAGCGGGAGCGCCTACAATGAGCAGTTCTTC; CDR3: CASSPRTSGSAYNEQFF
J: TRBJ2-1; V: TRBV6-5; D: TRBD1; size: NA; DNA: TGTGCCAGCAAATACAGGGGTGTTGCCTACAATGAGCAGTTCTTC; CDR3: CASKYRGVAYNEQFF
J: TRBJ1-5; V: TRBV27; D: NA; size: NA; DNA: TGTGCCAGCAGTCCCGGACAGCCCATGACTAAGCCCCAGCATTTT; CDR3: CASSPGQPMTKPQHF
J: TRBJ1-1; V: TRBV19; D: NA; size: NA; DNA: TGTGCCAGTAGTATAATCAGGAACACTGAAGCTTTCTTT; CDR3: CASSIIRNTEAFF
J: TRBJ1-3; V: TRBV7-2; D: NA; size: NA; DNA: TGTGCCAGCAGCCCTAGGGGCAGGGGCTCTGGAAACACCATATATTTT; CDR3: CASSPRGRGSGNTIYF
J: TRBJ1-6; V: TRBV29-1; D: NA; size: NA; DNA: TGCAGCGTGGCGGGAGACAGAAATTCACCCCTCCACTTT; CDR3: CSVAGDRNSPLHF
J: TRBJ2-7; V: TRBV7-2; D: NA; size: NA; DNA: TGTGCCAGCTCTGTATCCGGGACAATGCTTTACGAGCAGTACTTC; CDR3: CASSVSGTMLYEQYF
J: TRBJ1-3; V: TRBV10-2; D: TRBD1; size: NA; DNA: TGCGCCAGCAGTGAGGTTCGCAGGGGGCCTGGAAACACCATATATTTT; CDR3: CASSEVRRGPGNTIYF
J: TRBJ1-2; V: TRBV6-5; D: TRBD1; size: NA; DNA: TGTGCCAGCAGTCCTCGGGACAGAAACTATGGCTACACCTTC; CDR3: CASSPRDRNYGYTF
J: TRBJ1-1; V: TRBV6-5; D: TRBD1; size: NA; DNA: TGTGCCACCCAGGGGGACAGGGGGCGGAACACTGAAGCTTTCTTT; CDR3: CATQGDRGRNTEAFF
J: TRBJ1-4; V: TRBV12-3/TRBV12-4; D: NA; size: NA; DNA: TGTGCCAGCAGTTTGAGTACTAATGAAAAACTGTTTTTT; CDR3: CASSLSTNEKLFF
J: TRBJ1-1; V: TRBV5-1; D: TRBD1; size: NA; DNA: TGCGCCAGCAGCTTGGGGGACAGGGGTTTCGGGAACACTGAAGCTTTCTTT; CDR3: CASSLGDRGFGNTEAFF
J: TRBJ2-3; V: TRBV7-9; D: NA; size: NA; DNA: TGTGCCAGCAGCTTTTCCGGGAGCCCAGATACGCAGTATTTT; CDR3: CASSFSGSPDTQYF
J: TRBJ2-6; V: TRBV19; D: NA; size: NA; DNA: TGTGCCAGTAGTATTGACAGACTCTCTGGGGCCAACGTCCTGACTTTC; CDR3: CASSIDRLSGANVLTF
J: TRBJ1-2; V: TRBV12-1; D: NA; size: NA; DNA: TGTGCCAGCAGCCCGGAGGCTTACGCAGGGGAACCAAGTAAACCTAACTATGGCTACACCTTC; CDR3: CASSPEAYAGEPSKPNYGYTF
J: TRBJ2-2; V: TRBV2; D: TRBD1; size: once; DNA: TGTGCCAGCAGCGAGGGACAGGGAATCACCGGGGAGCTGTTTTTT; CDR3: CASSEGQGITGELFF
J: TRBJ2-1; V: TRBV19; D: TRBD2; size: medium-sized; DNA: TGTGCCAGTAGTATAGATGGCGGGGGAAGAGTGGCTGAGCAGTTCTTC; CDR3: CASSIDGGGRVAEQFF
J: TRBJ2-5; V: TRBV3-1/TRBV3-2; D: NA; size: NA; DNA: TGTGCCAGCAGCCCCCCCTTAGAAGAGACCCAGTACTTC; CDR3: CASSPPLEETQYF
J: TRBJ1-5; V: TRBV10-3; D: TRBD1; size: NA; DNA: TGTGCCATCAGTGATAGACAGGGGTACAATCAGCCCCAGCATTTT; CDR3: CAISDRQGYNQPQHF
J: TRBJ1-6; V: TRBV9; D: TRBD1; size: NA; DNA: TGTGCCAGCAGCGGACAGGGCGCAGGTTCACCCCTCCACTTT; CDR3: CASSGQGAGSPLHF
J: TRBJ2-3; V: TRBV7-3; D: TRBD1; size: NA; DNA: TGTGCCAGCAGTACTTTAACCGGGACAGGGGTCGCAGATACGCAGTATTTT; CDR3: CASSTLTGTGVADTQYF
J: TRBJ2-5; V: TRBV6-5; D: NA; size: NA; DNA: TGTGCCAGCAGTTACTCTTCGCAGCAAGAGACCCAGTACTTC; CDR3: CASSYSSQQETQYF
J: TRBJ2-7; V: TRBV5-5; D: TRBD1; size: NA; DNA: TGTGCCAGCAGCCTCGACAGGGAGTCGTACTTC; CDR3: CASSLDRESYF
J: TRBJ1-2; V: TRBV14; D: NA; size: NA; DNA: TGTGCCAGCAGCCCCTTACGCGAGGGGACATATGGCTACACCTTC; CDR3: CASSPLREGTYGYTF
J: TRBJ1-1; V: TRBV6-6; D: NA; size: NA; DNA: TGTGCCAGCAGTTACTCGAGCGGGGTAGAAGCTTTCTTT; CDR3: CASSYSSGVEAFF